The sequence of this T cell receptor (beta chain) was determined in a study of T cells in Graves' hyperthyroidism and ophthalmopathy. Study at large: Peripheral blood was secured at the point of initial diagnosis, before any treatment.

Study-wide findings and caveats: Among clonotypes expanded in thyroid above 0.001, most were also found in blood.

Amplification targeted TCR beta CDR3 regions from RNA transcripts. HTBI primers were the set used in a first-round RT-PCR of the TCR CDR3. Using its own MiXCR run on the multiplex PCR reads, TCRdb lists one record per CDR3 protein. The table includes more than 300,000 distinct CDR3 sequences, roughly 15% detected once. A word on this clonotype: The target antigen is unknown.

Patients with uncontrolled infections, other autoimmune diseases, pregnancy or lactation were excluded. The origin of this receptor is a woman aged 25 to 45 with Graves' ophthalmopathy. The sequencing sample was made of blood.

CDR3 residues: CASSSDRQVNTEAFF. CDR3 nucleotides: TGTGCCAGCAGCTCAGATCGACAAGTGAACACTGAAGCTTTCTTT. The V and J genes are TRBV5-5 and TRBJ1-1; D not certain. This CDR3 has 15 residues. Germline CDR1 is SGHKS and CDR2 is YYEKEE (reference sequence). V was cut by 3 bases and J by 0 bases, with 12 bases left in between.